This is a list of T cell receptor beta chains from one sample in a study of T cells in tuberculosis. The method was immunoSEQ multiplex PCR; TCRdb's version includes in-frame clones alone and lacks a portion of them. Of around 45,000 clones detected, about 94% appear once; the ten largest clones hold under 2%. The sequenced sample consisted of PBMCs. These receptors originate from a donor aged 5 to 30 with latent tuberculosis or without tuberculosis infection. Some clones in this sample may be carry-over from other donors' samples. CDR3s include the opening cysteine and the closing phenylalanine or tryptophan. A D gene is named only where the DNA matches it firmly. Only some rows state a clone size, as once, few, many or a class for expanded clones.

TRBD1	NA	TRBV16	TRBJ1-2	TGTGCCAGCAGCCAAACATTTGGACAGGGGAGCTACACCTTC	CASSQTFGQGSYTF
NA	NA	TRBV4-1	TRBJ2-1	TGCGCCAGCAGCCAAGATGCCTCCCTACTAGACAATGAGCAGTTCTTC	CASSQDASLLDNEQFF
NA	once	TRBV28	TRBJ2-7	TGTGCCAGCAGGTCCCAACAGGGTCCGAAATTTTCCGAGCAGTACTTC	CASRSQQGPKFSEQYF
NA	NA	TRBV20-1	TRBJ1-1	TGCAGTGCTCAGCGGACAGTGGAAGCTTTCTTT	CSAQRTVEAFF
NA	NA	TRBV7-6	TRBJ1-1	TGTGCCAGCAGCTCCGTACCCGGGTCCGGCACTGAAGCTTTCTTT	CASSSVPGSGTEAFF
TRBD1	few	TRBV7-8	TRBJ1-2	TGTGCCAGCAGCTTACTACAGGGGGCGCATGGCTACACCTTC	CASSLLQGAHGYTF
TRBD1	NA	TRBV5-4	TRBJ1-3	TGTGCCAGCAGCTCGGAGGGGGCTCTCGGAAACACCATATATTTT	CASSSEGALGNTIYF
TRBD2	NA	TRBV30	TRBJ2-1	TGTGCCTGGAGTAGCGGGATCTACAATGAGCAGTTCTTC	CAWSSGIYNEQFF
NA	NA	TRBV4-3	TRBJ1-2	TGCGCCAGCAGCCAAAGCGATGCCCGAGCTAACTATGGCTACACCTTC	CASSQSDARANYGYTF
TRBD2	NA	TRBV29-1	TRBJ2-1	TGCAGCGGGGACCGTCGGACTAGCGGGAATGAGCAGTTCTTC	CSGDRRTSGNEQFF
TRBD1	NA	TRBV10-3	TRBJ2-7	TGTGCCATCAGTGAGTCCCCTTCATGGACAGGGGGCTACGAGCAGTACTTC	CAISESPSWTGGYEQYF
TRBD1	NA	TRBV18	TRBJ2-5	TGTGCCAGCTCACCACCGACAGGGGAAGAGACCCAGTACTTC	CASSPPTGEETQYF
NA	once	TRBV7-8	TRBJ1-1	TGTGCCAGCAGCTTAATAGCGGGAGCAGGGCCAGATTCCGCTGAAGCTTTCTTT	CASSLIAGAGPDSAEAFF
NA	NA	TRBV2	TRBJ2-2	TGTGCCAGCGACCGGACCCGAGGGACCGGGGAGCTGTTTTTT	CASDRTRGTGELFF
TRBD2	NA	TRBV10-3	TRBJ2-1	TGTGCCATCAGTGAGTCGACGGCTAGCGGGGATCACAATGAGCAGTTCTTC	CAISESTASGDHNEQFF
NA	NA	TRBV18	TRBJ2-7	TGTGCCAGCTCACCAGATGGGCTCCCCTACGAGCAGTACTTC	CASSPDGLPYEQYF
NA	NA	TRBV6-6	TRBJ2-5	TGTGCCAGCAGTATTACTACCCCCGCGGAGACCCAGTACTTC	CASSITTPAETQYF
NA	NA	TRBV6-6	TRBJ1-1	TGTGCCAGCAGCAAAGGACAGCAGAACACTGAAGCTTTCTTT	CASSKGQQNTEAFF
NA	NA	TRBV7-9	TRBJ2-7	TGTGCCAGCAGCTTGCCTAGCGTCTACGAGCAGTACTTC	CASSLPSVYEQYF
TRBD2	NA	TRBV9	TRBJ2-1	TGTGCCAGCAGCGTAGGGCTAGCGGAATACAATGAGCAGTTCTTC	CASSVGLAEYNEQFF
NA	NA	TRBV5-6	TRBJ2-7	TGTGCCAGCAGCGAGGGGCAGGGGGGTCTTTACGAGCAGTACTTC	CASSEGQGGLYEQYF
NA	NA	TRBV10-3	TRBJ2-3	TGTGCCTCCCAGGGGCTGGATCAAGATACGCAGTATTTT	CASQGLDQDTQYF
NA	NA	TRBV4-3	TRBJ1-2	TGCGCCAGCAGCCAAGATTACGACAACATCTATGGCTACACCTTC	CASSQDYDNIYGYTF
NA	once	TRBV30	TRBJ2-1	TGTGCCTGGAGAGAAGGACAGTACAATGAGCAGTTCTTC	CAWREGQYNEQFF
NA	NA	TRBV4-3	TRBJ1-2	TGCGCCAGCAGCCGTACCCAGGGATCGAACTATGGCTACACCTTC	CASSRTQGSNYGYTF
NA	NA	TRBV30	TRBJ1-1	TGTGCCTGGAGTGCAGGGACATCGAACACTGAAGCTTTCTTT	CAWSAGTSNTEAFF
NA	NA	TRBV25-1	TRBJ1-1	TGTGCCAGCAGTCGGGCGACTATGAACACTGAAGCTTTCTTT	CASSRATMNTEAFF
NA	once	TRBV12-2	TRBJ2-3	TGTGCAAGTCGCTGGGATGGTCGGACTAGCGGGAATCCTCCTGCACTTTCCACAGATACGCAGTATTTT	CASRWDGRTSGNPPALSTDTQYF
TRBD1	NA	TRBV4-1	TRBJ2-5	TGCGCCAGCAGCCAAGTGGGAACAACAGGGGGGTACCAAGAGACCCAGTACTTC	CASSQVGTTGGYQETQYF
NA	NA	TRBV27	TRBJ2-7	TGTGCCAGCAGTTCGCAGGGACTGCAATTAATGTCCGAGCAGTACTTC	CASSSQGLQLMSEQYF
NA	NA	TRBV7-8	TRBJ2-2	TGTGCCAGCAGCTTACGAGAAGCGGAGGTCACCGGGGAGCTGTTTTTT	CASSLREAEVTGELFF
TRBD1	NA	TRBV6-5	TRBJ1-5	TGTGCCAGCAGTACGGGACAGGGGAATCAGCCCCAGCATTTT	CASSTGQGNQPQHF
TRBD1	NA	TRBV11-2	TRBJ2-7	TGTGCCAGCAGCTCAAACCGGGACAGGGGATACGAGCAGTACTTC	CASSSNRDRGYEQYF
TRBD1	NA	TRBV27	TRBJ1-2	TGTGCCAGCAGTTTAGACAGGGGGCTCTTGGGCTACACCTTC	CASSLDRGLLGYTF
TRBD1	NA	TRBV18	TRBJ2-5	TGTGCCAGCTCACCTCGGGGACAGGGGGGAGAGACCCAGTACTTC	CASSPRGQGGETQYF
TRBD1	NA	TRBV15	TRBJ2-1	TGTGCCACCAGCAGCGAAACAGGGGGCACTGAGCAGTTCTTC	CATSSETGGTEQFF
TRBD2	NA	TRBV14	TRBJ2-3	TGTGCCAGCAGCCACAGAGGCGGGAGGGCCGCAGATACGCAGTATTTT	CASSHRGGRAADTQYF
NA	NA	TRBV19	TRBJ1-1	TGTGCCAGTAGCCACCGGGACAAGCTTATGAACACTGAAGCTTTCTTT	CASSHRDKLMNTEAFF
NA	NA	TRBV11-2	TRBJ2-7	TGTGCCAGCAGCCGAACCTTGGCGGATGGGTCCGAGCAGTACTTC	CASSRTLADGSEQYF
TRBD1	NA	TRBV27	TRBJ1-2	TGTGCCAGCAGTGTGGACAGGGGATCCTATGGCTACACCTTC	CASSVDRGSYGYTF
NA	NA	TRBV5-6	TRBJ1-2	TGTGCCAGCAGCCCAATAGGCGGGCACTATGGCTACACCTTC	CASSPIGGHYGYTF